This T cell receptor (beta chain) was retrieved from a study of cytomegalovirus exposure and HLA in healthy donors. Profiled with immunoSEQ multiplex PCR; TCRdb holds only in-frame clones, not every one. The sample has 30,000 to 40,000 clones, just under 95% seen once; the top ten hold around 3.2%. Germline-derived CDR1 and CDR2 are MNHNY and SVGAGI (reference sequence). There are 15 residues in the CDR3. The V and J ends lost 6 bases and 8 bases, in that order; junction bases with no gene match: 14. The donors were members of the 120-subject validation cohort (separate from the 666-subject first cohort).

Sample: PBMCs. This chain connects TRBV6-6 to TRBJ2-3; TRBD2 matches at 7 bases. The clonotype was recovered from a man between 18 and 29 years old in good health and CMV-seronegative. CDR3 amino acids: CASSKSGAGTGTQYF. CDR3 bases: TGTGCCAGCAGCAAGAGCGGGGCGGGGACGGGTACGCAGTATTTT.